One and the same sample provided the 32 T cell receptor beta chains below, sequenced in a study of blood T cell repertoires in COVID-19. TCRdb's copy holds only in-frame clones and misses some; the assay was immunoSEQ multiplex PCR. The sample has about 210,000 clones; about four fifths are singletons. Sample: peripheral blood. The receptors were gathered from a woman in her 50s with active or convalescent COVID-19.

The J gene is TRBJ2-7, the V gene TRBV4-1; TRBD1 matches at 9 bases. J lost 7 bases, V lost 7 bases, and 11 bases had no gene match. The CDR3 is 14 amino acids. Germline CDR1 MGHRA, CDR2 YSYEKL. In nucleotides, the CDR3 is TGCGCCAGCAAATTGGGGACAGGGACTGGGGAGCAGTACTTC. It codes for CASKLGTGTGEQYF.

This clone occurred many times. J is TRBJ2-3 and V is TRBV9, with D uncertain. CDR1 and CDR2 (germline): SGDLS, YYNGEE. Between the trimmed V and J ends, which lost 0 bases and 13 bases, there was a span of 12 bases. This CDR3 spans 12 amino acids. The DNA of the CDR3 is TGTGCCAGCAGCGTAGGAGGCCCTGAGAAGTATTTT. Protein sequence: CASSVGGPEKYF. Full variable domain (rest looked up from reference TRBV9 and TRBJ2-3): DSGVTQTPKHLITATGQRVTLRCSPRSGDLSVYWYQQSLDQGLQFLIQYYNGEERAKGNILERFSAQQFPDLHSELNLSSLELGDSALYFCASSVGGPEKYFGPGTRLTVL.

The V call is TRBV7-6, the J call TRBJ1-2; TRBD1 is a possible D gene (6 bases). The CDR3 consists of 17 residues. Per the germline V gene, CDR1 is SGHVS and CDR2 is FNYEAQ. Trimming stripped 2 bases from V and 1 base from J, with 17 bases between. This CDR3 is CASSLSDSPNFNYGYTF. CDR3 in DNA: TGTGCCAGCAGCTTATCGGACAGCCCGAACTTTAACTATGGCTACACCTTC.

The sample holds one count of this clone. This chain links TRBV12-5 with TRBJ2-1, with D maybe TRBD2 (5 bases). This CDR3 has 13 amino acids. V was clipped by 10 bases and J by 9 bases, with 19 bases between them. Germline-derived CDR1 and CDR2 are LGHNT and FRNRAP. The CDR3 DNA follows: TGTGCTACCGCAGCGGTCGTGGGTGGTGAGCAGTTCTTC. Protein sequence: CATAAVVGGEQFF.

The count of this clone is one. The chain is built from TRBV7-6 and TRBJ2-7, with 9 bases aligning to TRBD2. V trimming: 5 bases; J trimming: 6 bases; junction bases outside the gene matches: 8. This CDR3 is built from 14 residues. CDR1 is SGHVS and CDR2 is FNYEAQ in the germline V gene. The CDR3 is CASSLGAGGFEQYF. In DNA form, the CDR3 reads TGTGCCAGCAGCCTGGGTGCGGGAGGGTTCGAGCAGTACTTC. Full variable domain (remainder filled in from reference TRBV7-6 and TRBJ2-7): GAGVSQSPRYKVTKRGQDVALRCDPISGHVSLYWYRQALGQGPEFLTYFNYEAQQDKSGLPNDRFSAERPEGSISTLTIQRTEQRDSAMYRCASSLGAGGFEQYFGPGTRLTVT.

The chain joins TRBV7-3 to TRBJ1-2, with D perhaps matching TRBD1 (6 bases). Germline CDR1 reads SGHTA; CDR2 reads FQGTGA. The CDR3 is made up of 14 amino acids. V lost 5 bases and J lost 4, with 14 bases in between. As DNA, the CDR3 is TGTGCCAGCAGCCCCACGGGGGGCGCCTATGGCTACACCTTC. Amino acid sequence: CASSPTGGAYGYTF.

This sequence joins TRBV28 and TRBJ1-1; D ambiguous. The CDR3 totals 12 residues. V shed 3 bases and J shed 8 bases, with 10 bases lying between them. CDR1 is MDHEN and CDR2 is SYDVKM in the germline V gene. CDR3 region: CASSLARYEAFF. CDR3 coding DNA: TGTGCCAGCAGTTTGGCCCGTTACGAAGCTTTCTTT.

The chain combines TRBV6-5 with TRBJ1-6, with TRBD1 matching 9 bases. The CDR3 is 14 residues long. With 6 bases clipped from V and 7 bases from J, the junction kept 4 bases outside the gene matches. The germline gives CDR1 MNHEY, CDR2 SVGAGI. The CDR3 here is CASSWDRANSPLHF. The CDR3 nucleotides are TGTGCCAGCAGCTGGGACAGGGCAAATTCACCCCTCCACTTT.

The rearrangement links TRBV11-2 to TRBJ2-7; 9 bases are a match to TRBD2. This CDR3 region has 17 residues. Germline V gene sequence: CDR1 SGHAT, CDR2 FQNNGV. V was clipped by 4 bases and J by 1 base; unmatched bases: 11. DNA of the CDR3: TGTGCCAGCAGCTCCACCTTGAGACTAGCGGATTCCTACGAGCAGTACTTC. It translates to CASSSTLRLADSYEQYF.

The J gene is TRBJ2-1, the V gene TRBV29-1; 8 bases align to TRBD1. CDR1 and CDR2 (germline): SQVTM, ANQGSEA. J gave up 3 bases and V 6 bases, and 1 base lay outside the gene matches. The CDR3 is made up of 12 amino acids. Here the CDR3 DNA reads TGCAGCGTCGGGACAGGCTACAATGAGCAGTTCTTC. Its translation is CSVGTGYNEQFF.

The V and J genes are TRBV2 and TRBJ1-1; D is unclear. The CDR3 spans 14 residues. With 4 bases removed from V and 0 bases from J, the gap between germline ends came to 9 bases. Per germline, CDR1 SNHLY and CDR2 FYNNEI. CDR3 bases: TGTGCCAGCAGTGCGGGATCCATGAACACTGAAGCTTTCTTT. Residues: CASSAGSMNTEAFF.

V usage is TRBV5-4 and J usage is TRBJ2-5; D is ambiguous. The CDR3 loop spans 11 amino acids. V lost 4 bases and J 2 bases, leaving 3 bases between the germline ends. The germline CDR1 and CDR2 sequences are SGHNT and YYREEE (reference sequence). The DNA of the CDR3 is TGTGCCAGCAGCACTCAAGAGACCCAGTACTTC. Translated, it gives CASSTQETQYF.

This clone has more than one count but fewer than ten. In DNA, the CDR3 is TGTGCCAGCAGTCGAATACCAGGGGGATTGACAGATACGCAGTATTTT. Its protein product is CASSRIPGGLTDTQYF. This chain connects TRBV7-9 to TRBJ2-3; 7 bases align to TRBD1. CDR1 and CDR2 (germline): SEHNR, FQNEAQ (reference sequence). Trimming at V came to 6 bases and at J to 3 bases, leaving 12 bases not matched to a gene. The CDR3 has 16 residues. Together with reference TRBV7-9 and TRBJ2-3, the CDR3 gives the full variable domain: DTGVSQNPRHKITKRGQNVTFRCDPISEHNRLYWYRQTLGQGPEFLTYFQNEAQLEKSRLLSDRFSAERPKGSFSTLEIQRTEQGDSAMYLCASSRIPGGLTDTQYFGPGTRLTVL.

This clone was counted once. The J gene is TRBJ1-2, the V gene TRBV5-4, with a possible D match to TRBD1 (5 bases). The CDR3 runs 14 residues. V was clipped by 4 bases and J by 9 bases, with 19 bases between them. CDR1 is SGHNT and CDR2 is YYREEE in the germline V gene (reference sequence). The CDR3 sequence is CASSGGGTAPRYTF. CDR3 coding DNA: TGTGCCAGCAGCGGAGGAGGGACCGCTCCTCGCTACACCTTC.

The chain links TRBV27 to TRBJ2-7; TRBD1 agrees at 8 bases. V trimming: 5 bases; J trimming: 2 bases; junction bases outside the gene matches: 8. CDR3 length: 15 residues. Germline CDR1 reads MNHEY; CDR2 reads SMNVEV (reference sequence). In nucleotides, the CDR3 is TGTGCCAGCAGTCTAGGGACAGGATTTACCTACGAGCAGTACTTC. Translation: CASSLGTGFTYEQYF.

The V call is TRBV19, the J call TRBJ1-2; possible D gene TRBD1, 5 bases. The germline V gene has CDR1 LNHDA and CDR2 SQIVND (reference sequence). Trimming took off 5 bases at V and 4 bases at J, with 17 bases between the two ends. The CDR3 contains 15 residues. The CDR3 DNA reads TGTGCCAGTAGTTCGGTCAGGGAACAGGTCTATGGCTACACCTTC. Its protein is CASSSVREQVYGYTF.

The chain links TRBV6-5 to TRBJ2-7, with TRBD2 matching over 8 bases. V was clipped by 6 bases and J by 1 base; unmatched bases: 2. The CDR3 contains 13 residues. Germline values: CDR1 MNHEY, CDR2 SVGAGI. Here the CDR3 reads CASSGGGSYEQYV. The CDR3, as DNA: TGTGCCAGCAGCGGGGGGGGGTCCTACGAGCAGTACGTC.

The chain recombines TRBV28 with TRBJ1-3, with D possibly being TRBD1 (5 bases). The germline V and J ends were trimmed by 6 bases and 0 bases, with 9 bases remaining between them. CDR3 length equals 14 residues. CDR1 is MDHEN and CDR2 is SYDVKM in the germline V gene. DNA of the CDR3: TGTGCCAGCAGAGCCCAGGGCTCTGGAAACACCATATATTTT. Translated: CASRAQGSGNTIYF.

The chain couples TRBV5-6 to TRBJ1-6; D is ambiguous. Trimming removed 4 bases at V and 3 bases at J, with 8 bases between. The CDR3 sequence is 14 residues long. CDR1 SGHDT and CDR2 YYEEEE come from the germline V gene. CDR3 DNA sequence: TGTGCCAGCAGCACTGGCGGCTATAATTCACCCCTCCACTTT. Its protein is CASSTGGYNSPLHF.

V usage is TRBV24-1 and J usage is TRBJ2-5, with D unresolved. The CDR3 totals 15 residues. Trimming shortened V by 2 bases and J by 0 bases, and 9 bases separated the two germline ends. Germline CDR1 is KGHDR and CDR2 is SFDVKD. The CDR3 loop reads CATSDSGRHQETQYF. CDR3 sequence (DNA): TGTGCCACCAGTGATTCTGGCAGGCACCAAGAGACCCAGTACTTC.

The chain couples TRBV20-1 to TRBJ2-7; TRBD2 might be the D (6 bases). The CDR3 loop spans 15 amino acids. Trimming took off 3 bases at V and 7 bases at J, with 22 bases between the two ends. The germline CDR1 and CDR2 sequences are DFQATT and SNEGSKA (reference sequence). CDR3 in DNA: TGCAGTGCTAGTTCGTGGGGACTTACGGCTGGTGAGCAGTACTTC. Translation: CSASSWGLTAGEQYF.

This clone appeared once. The chain joins TRBV5-4 to TRBJ1-1; no firm D call. Per germline, CDR1 SGHNT and CDR2 YYREEE (reference sequence). This CDR3 spans 12 amino acids. Trimming removed 0 bases from V and 6 bases from J, with 6 bases in between. The CDR3 reads CASSLVGPEAFF. Written as DNA, the CDR3 is TGTGCCAGCAGCTTGGTTGGGCCTGAAGCTTTCTTT.

V is TRBV5-6 and J is TRBJ1-1; 9 bases are a match to TRBD1. The CDR3 runs to 14 residues. Germline lookup yields CDR1 SGHDT and CDR2 YYEEEE. V was pared by 6 bases and J by 1 base, with 4 bases of the junction left unmatched. The CDR3 region is CASMPGQGNTEAFF. The CDR3 DNA sequence: TGTGCCAGCATGCCGGGACAGGGGAACACTGAAGCTTTCTTT.

The chain couples TRBV3-1 (or the pseudogene TRBV3-2) to TRBJ1-6; 9 nucleotides agree with TRBD1. V trimming: 5 bases; J trimming: 6 bases; junction bases outside the gene matches: 11. CDR1 is LGHDT, CDR2 YNNKEL, per germline (reference sequence). This CDR3 has 17 residues. In DNA, the CDR3 is TGTGCCAGCAGCTGGGGGACAGGGATATTTACTAATTCACCCCTCCACTTT. Translating it yields CASSWGTGIFTNSPLHF.

CDR3 residues: CASSLGSGGNHNEQFF. CDR3 DNA sequence: TGCGCCAGCAGCTTGGGTAGCGGGGGGAATCACAATGAGCAGTTCTTC. The chain joins TRBV5-1 to TRBJ2-1, with 10 positions matching TRBD2. Germline V gene sequence: CDR1 SGHRS, CDR2 YFSETQ. V shed 0 bases and J 5 bases; nucleotides not matched to a gene: 5. CDR3 length: 16 amino acids.

The chain couples TRBV24-1 to TRBJ1-1; 7 bases agree with TRBD1. V lost 7 bases and J lost 3; bases outside the gene matches: 16. This CDR3 region has 17 residues. The germline V gene encodes CDR1 KGHDR and CDR2 SFDVKD. The CDR3 DNA reads as TGTGCCACCAGAGGACCCCGACAGGGTGGGTTGGACACTGAAGCTTTCTTT. Protein sequence: CATRGPRQGGLDTEAFF.

This chain uses TRBV6-6 with TRBJ2-2, with TRBD2 matching 12 bases. The CDR3 totals 16 residues. The germline V gene has CDR1 MNHNY and CDR2 SVGAGI (reference sequence). V dropped 7 bases and J dropped 5; count of bases not matched to a gene: 8. The CDR3 region is CASIRLAGEGTGELFF. The DNA for the CDR3 is TGTGCCAGCATCCGACTAGCGGGAGAAGGTACCGGGGAGCTGTTTTTT.

The rearrangement uses TRBV27 and TRBJ2-2; the D gene is possibly TRBD1 (6 bases). CDR1 MNHEY and CDR2 SMNVEV come from the germline V gene (reference sequence). The CDR3 has 14 residues. V was pared by 6 bases and J by 7 bases, with 15 bases between. CDR3 nucleotides: TGTGCCAGCAGAGTCAGCCAGGGGAACGGGGAGCTGTTTTTT. Amino acid sequence: CASRVSQGNGELFF.

The CDR3 sequence is CASSIEDSNNEQFF. CDR3 DNA: TGTGCCAGTAGTATCGAGGACAGTAACAATGAGCAGTTCTTC. This chain joins TRBV19 and TRBJ2-1; weak D call: TRBD1 (6 bases). Germline V gene lookup returns CDR1 LNHDA and CDR2 SQIVND (reference sequence). This CDR3 region has 14 residues. V lost 3 bases and J lost 5, with 11 bases in between.

This chain connects TRBV6-1 to TRBJ1-5; 8 bases are shared with TRBD1. From germline, CDR1 is MNHNS and CDR2 SASEGT. Losses at the gene ends were 2 bases for V and 0 bases for J; bases not matched to a gene: 15. This CDR3 is built from 20 residues. In DNA, the CDR3 is TGTGCCAGCAGTGAAAGAGGGACGAGACAGGGGTCGTATAGCAATCAGCCCCAGCATTTT. The encoded protein is CASSERGTRQGSYSNQPQHF.

The gene calls are TRBV6-5 and TRBJ2-2; D is undetermined. The CDR3 runs 15 residues. Trimming took 4 bases from V and 0 from J, leaving 9 bases between them. Germline-derived CDR1 and CDR2 are MNHEY and SVGAGI. This CDR3 reads CASSSVLPNTGELFF. The CDR3 nucleotides are TGTGCCAGCAGTTCGGTACTTCCGAACACCGGGGAGCTGTTTTTT.

This CDR3 reads CAISGTGTGKGNEQFF. In DNA, the CDR3 is TGTGCCATCAGTGGGACCGGGACAGGTAAAGGGAATGAGCAGTTCTTC. The V gene is TRBV10-3, the J gene TRBJ2-1; 8 bases are a match to TRBD1. CDR1 and CDR2 from the germline V gene are ENHRY and SYGVKD. The V segment lost 4 bases and the J segment 7 bases; nucleotides outside the gene matches: 12. This CDR3 is 16 amino acids long.